What follows describes a single T cell receptor (beta chain). TCR beta CDR3 sequences were amplified from RNA transcripts. A first-round RT-PCR of the TCR CDR3 used the HTBI primer set. Each CDR3 protein is one row after TCRdb ran MiXCR on the multiplex PCR reads. This table has about 600,000 distinct CDR3 sequences, roughly 15% appearing once. Uncontrolled infection, other autoimmune disease, pregnancy or lactation disqualified patients from enrolment. Clinical symptoms, serum thyroxine and TRAb, thyroid ultrasound and orbital computed tomography were used for the diagnoses. PBMCs stemmed from around 10 ml fresh peripheral blood. These data are taken from a study of T cells in Graves' hyperthyroidism and ophthalmopathy. V lost 4 bases, J lost 8 bases, and 7 bases stayed unmatched. Germline V gene data show CDR1 as WNHNN and CDR2 as SYGVQD (reference sequence). This CDR3 spans 15 amino acids.

This TCR came from a woman aged 35 to 49 with Graves' ophthalmopathy. The rearrangement joins TRBV10-1 to TRBJ2-1; 11 bases agree with TRBD2. Sample: blood. Here the CDR3 reads CASSAGTSGKDEQFF. In DNA, the CDR3 is TGCGCCAGCAGTGCCGGGACTAGCGGTAAAGATGAGCAGTTCTTC.